Each of the 26 T cell receptor beta chains below was sequenced from the same sample in a study of T cells after yellow fever vaccination. One entry per CDR3 protein results from TCRdb running MiXCR on the 5' RACE reads. The repertoire holds hundreds of thousands of distinct CDR3 sequences, 8.7% seen once, with about 3.7% in the top ten. Sequencing was performed on CD4+ T cells sorted from PBMCs, taken 5 days after the yellow fever booster vaccination. The origin of the receptors is a man younger than 30 who received the YFV17D yellow fever vaccine.

The chain employs TRBV7-8 and TRBJ2-7; possibly TRBD2 for D (6 bases). V was shortened by 8 bases and J by 6 bases, with 17 bases between the two germline ends. Germline V lookup: CDR1 SGHVS, CDR2 FQNEAQ. The CDR3 loop spans 13 amino acids. CDR3 in DNA: TGTGCCAGCGCGGGACCTCTTACCCTCGAGCAGTACGTC. This encodes CASAGPLTLEQYV.

This clonotype has only a few counts. The chain has TRBV11-3 and TRBJ2-6; D call uncertain. The V gene's germline CDR1 is SGHNT and CDR2 YENEEA. CDR3 size: 20 residues. Deletions cut 0 bases from V and 0 bases from J, with 18 bases between. CDR3 amino acids: CASSLEPSTTVYSGANVLTF. CDR3 nucleotides: TGTGCCAGCAGCTTAGAACCCTCAACTACCGTCTACTCTGGGGCCAACGTCCTGACTTTC.

This clonotype has only a few counts. The genes are TRBV11-2 and TRBJ1-6; D is ambiguous. Germline CDR1 and CDR2: SGHAT and FQNNGV. This CDR3 contains 14 residues. The V end lost 4 bases, the J end lost 8 bases, and 12 bases lay between the germline ends. The CDR3 DNA reads as TGTGCCAGCAGCTGGGCAGTTATGGATTCACCCCTCCACTTT. It specifies CASSWAVMDSPLHF.

The table lists this clonotype with a few counts. The CDR3 sequence is CASSVDGGASIQYF. The CDR3 DNA reads as TGTGCCAGCAGCGTAGACGGGGGGGCTTCCATTCAGTACTTC. The chain joins TRBV9 to TRBJ2-4; 8 nucleotides agree with TRBD2. Germline CDR1 reads SGDLS; CDR2 reads YYNGEE. V trimming: 0 bases; J trimming: 9 bases; junction bases outside the gene matches: 5. The CDR3 runs 14 residues.

The chain uses TRBV20-1 and TRBJ2-2, with TRBD2 matching over 7 bases. There are 15 residues in the CDR3. The germline gives CDR1 DFQATT, CDR2 SNEGSKA (reference sequence). Losses at the gene ends were 0 bases for V and 3 bases for J; bases not matched to a gene: 4. Here the CDR3 reads CSARERAGHTGELFF. The CDR3 region has the DNA TGCAGTGCTAGAGAGCGAGCGGGGCACACCGGGGAGCTGTTTTTT.

The chain employs TRBV30 and TRBJ2-3; D call uncertain. V was trimmed by 0 bases and J by 6 bases, leaving 10 bases between them. CDR3 size: 13 residues. Germline V CDR1 and CDR2: GTSNPN, SVGIG (reference sequence). This CDR3 reads CAWSVEDGDTQYF. In DNA form, the CDR3 reads TGTGCCTGGAGTGTCGAGGATGGGGATACGCAGTATTTT.

This clonotype was picked up a small number of times. This chain links TRBV5-1 with TRBJ1-2; no firm D call. Deletions cut 0 bases from V and 4 bases from J, with 10 bases between. Germline CDR1 reads SGHRS; CDR2 reads YFSETQ. CDR3 length: 14 residues. The CDR3 protein is CASSLEGLLYGYTF. The CDR3 DNA is TGCGCCAGCAGCTTGGAAGGCCTACTCTATGGCTACACCTTC.

The rearrangement links TRBV7-2 to TRBJ1-6; D is perhaps TRBD1 (5 bases). Germline loops: CDR1 SGHTA, CDR2 FQGNSA. V was trimmed by 4 bases and J by 9 bases, leaving 13 bases between them. CDR3 length: 14 amino acids. The chain's CDR3 is CASSYQGGSSPLHF. In DNA form, the CDR3 reads TGTGCCAGCAGCTATCAGGGAGGAAGTTCACCCCTCCACTTT. Full variable domain (remainder filled in from reference TRBV7-2 and TRBJ1-6): GAGVSQSPSNKVTEKGKDVELRCDPISGHTALYWYRQSLGQGLEFLIYFQGNSAPDKSGLPSDRFSAERTGGSVSTLTIQRTQQEDSAVYLCASSYQGGSSPLHFGNGTRLTVT.

V and J are TRBV2 and TRBJ2-7; the match to TRBD1 covers 10 bases. The CDR3 covers 16 residues. From germline, CDR1 is SNHLY and CDR2 FYNNEI. The trim removed 5 bases at V and 3 bases at J, leaving 10 bases unmatched. This CDR3 is CASSPFRDRGLYEQYF. In DNA form, the CDR3 reads TGTGCCAGCAGTCCATTCCGGGACAGGGGCCTCTACGAGCAGTACTTC. Supplemented by reference TRBV2 and TRBJ2-7, the full variable domain reads EPEVTQTPSHQVTQMGQEVILRCVPISNHLYFYWYRQILGQKVEFLVSFYNNEISEKSEIFDDQFSVERPDGSNFTLKIRSTKLEDSAMYFCASSPFRDRGLYEQYFGPGTRLTVT.

This sequence joins TRBV20-1 and TRBJ1-5, with D possibly matching TRBD1 (5 bases). Germline V gene lookup returns CDR1 DFQATT and CDR2 SNEGSKA (reference sequence). V lost 0 bases, J lost 9 bases, and 12 bases lay in between. The CDR3 spans 13 residues. The CDR3 DNA reads TGCAGTGCTAGAGAAGCGCGAACAGGGCCCCAGCATTTT. Its translation: CSAREARTGPQHF.

This clonotype was counted a few times. This chain links TRBV6-5 with TRBJ1-6; 7 bases agree with TRBD1. Germline V lookup: CDR1 MNHEY, CDR2 SVGAGI. Trimming removed 5 bases from V and 10 bases from J; junction bases left unmatched: 11. The CDR3 length is 15 residues. CDR3 in DNA: TGTGCCAGCAGTATACAGGGGATAAGACAGTCACCCCTCCACTTT. Translation gives CASSIQGIRQSPLHF.

The chain couples TRBV10-3 to TRBJ2-3; D gene unclear. V was pared by 2 bases and J by 0 bases, with 9 bases between. The CDR3 totals 15 residues. Germline assignment: CDR1 ENHRY and CDR2 SYGVKD. The CDR3 DNA follows: TGTGCCATCAGTGAGGGCCTCCTTAGCACAGATACGCAGTATTTT. This codes for CAISEGLLSTDTQYF.

The table lists this clonotype with a few counts. The chain recombines TRBV12-3 or TRBV12-4 with TRBJ2-3; 7 bases are shared with TRBD1. This CDR3 has 15 residues. J gave up 3 bases and V 1 base, and 4 bases lay outside the gene matches. The CDR3 sequence: CASSLETGYTDTQYF. The CDR3 DNA sequence: TGTGCCAGCAGTTTAGAGACAGGGTATACAGATACGCAGTATTTT.

The sample holds a few counts of this clonotype. The chain joins TRBV6-5 to TRBJ1-1, with D hard to call. CDR1 MNHEY and CDR2 SVGAGI come from the germline V gene. Trimming removed 4 bases at V and 3 bases at J, with 6 bases between. This CDR3 comprises 12 residues. The CDR3 is CASSSWDTEAFF. The CDR3 nucleotides read TGTGCCAGCAGTTCATGGGACACTGAAGCTTTCTTT.

The gene calls are TRBV27 and TRBJ1-1; 7 bases fit TRBD1. After removal of 2 bases from V and 3 bases from J, the junction contained 6 bases not matched to a gene. Germline CDR1 is MNHEY and CDR2 is SMNVEV (reference sequence). The CDR3 sequence is 15 residues long. The CDR3 DNA is TGTGCCAGCAGTTTAAGGAACAGGGGCTACACTGAAGCTTTCTTT. Translation gives CASSLRNRGYTEAFF.

The chain couples TRBV25-1 to TRBJ2-1; no firm D call. Germline CDR1 MGHDK, CDR2 SYGVNS. The V gene lost 6 bases and the J gene lost 12 bases, with 15 bases spanning the gap. The CDR3 totals 12 residues. The CDR3 here is CASRGPRGGQFF. CDR3 bases: TGTGCCAGCAGAGGGCCCCGCGGCGGGCAGTTCTTC.

This clonotype has only a few counts. V and J are TRBV7-8 and TRBJ2-7; 10 bases are shared with TRBD1. CDR1 SGHVS and CDR2 FQNEAQ come from the germline V gene. The ends lost 5 bases at V and 3 bases at J; junction bases unmatched: 7. The length of the CDR3 is 15 residues. CDR3 bases: TGTGCCAGCAGCCCCAATCGGACAGGGGGCTACGAGCAGTACTTC. It specifies CASSPNRTGGYEQYF. Together with reference TRBV7-8 and TRBJ2-7, the CDR3 gives the full variable domain: GAGVSQSPRYKVAKRGQDVALRCDPISGHVSLFWYQQALGQGPEFLTYFQNEAQLDKSGLPSDRFFAERPEGSVSTLKIQRTQQEDSAVYLCASSPNRTGGYEQYFGPGTRLTVT.

This clonotype was picked up many times. V usage is TRBV25-1 and J usage is TRBJ1-2; D is ambiguous. The germline gives CDR1 MGHDK, CDR2 SYGVNS. Trimming removed 4 bases from V and 5 bases from J, with 8 bases in between. The CDR3 covers 12 residues. In DNA form, the CDR3 reads TGTGCCAGCAGTGGACACATTTATGGCTACACCTTC. Its protein product is CASSGHIYGYTF.

This clonotype was counted a few times. This sequence joins TRBV4-1 and TRBJ2-5, with D perhaps matching TRBD2 (7 bases). This CDR3 is 16 amino acids long. CDR1 is MGHRA, CDR2 YSYEKL, per germline. V lost 6 bases to trimming and J lost 4 bases, with 21 bases between them. The CDR3 nucleotides are TGCGCCAGCAGTCCTAAACGGGGGGCGGGTGGAGAGACCCAGTACTTC. It specifies CASSPKRGAGGETQYF.

The rearrangement uses TRBV20-1 and TRBJ1-4; D gene uncertain. Germline values: CDR1 DFQATT, CDR2 SNEGSKA (reference sequence). Trimming took 6 bases from V and 8 from J, leaving 10 bases between them. This CDR3 is built from 11 residues. For the CDR3, the DNA is TGCAGTGCAACGAGGCAGGAAAAACTGTTTTTT. Its protein product is CSATRQEKLFF.

This clonotype was seen a few times. Here the CDR3 reads CASSTYEGANYGYTF. In DNA, the CDR3 is TGTGCCAGCAGTACCTATGAGGGGGCTAACTATGGCTACACCTTC. The V gene is TRBV6-5, the J gene TRBJ1-2, with D possibly TRBD1 on 6 matching bases. V shed 5 bases and J shed 0 bases, with 13 bases lying between them. CDR1 and CDR2 (germline): MNHEY, SVGAGI. This CDR3 region has 15 residues.

This clonotype was counted between two and nine times. The J gene is TRBJ1-1, the V gene TRBV29-1; perhaps TRBD1 as D (5 bases). Germline V gives CDR1 SQVTM, CDR2 ANQGSEA. This CDR3 region has 12 residues. V shed 3 bases and J shed 5 bases, with 10 bases lying between them. CDR3 protein: CSVERPGTEAFF. In nucleotides, the CDR3 is TGCAGCGTTGAGCGACCAGGGACTGAAGCTTTCTTT.

This clonotype occurred many times. V gene TRBV6-4 combines with J gene TRBJ2-2; no reliable D call. With 4 bases removed from V and 5 bases from J, the gap between germline ends came to 8 bases. CDR3 length: 13 amino acids. Germline values: CDR1 MRHNA, CDR2 SNTAGT. The chain's CDR3 is CASSVRTTGELFF. Written as DNA, the CDR3 is TGTGCCAGCAGTGTTCGAACGACCGGGGAGCTGTTTTTT.

There are a few counts of this clonotype. The chain couples TRBV5-4 to TRBJ1-1; weak D call: TRBD1 (5 bases). The germline CDR1 and CDR2 sequences are SGHNT and YYREEE (reference sequence). V lost 1 base and J lost 4, with 14 bases in between. The CDR3 contains 15 residues. The CDR3 bases are TGTGCCAGCAGCTTGATTTCTGGGGCGAGCACTGAAGCTTTCTTT. The encoded protein is CASSLISGASTEAFF.

There are many counts of this clonotype. This chain connects TRBV10-3 to TRBJ2-6; tentative D call: TRBD1 (6 bases). The germline gives CDR1 ENHRY, CDR2 SYGVKD. The V gene lost 4 bases and the J gene lost 0 bases, with 7 bases spanning the gap. The CDR3 totals 15 residues. The CDR3 region is CAISGTVSGANVLTF. The DNA of the CDR3 is TGTGCCATCAGTGGGACAGTCTCTGGGGCCAACGTCCTGACTTTC.

This clonotype has a handful of counts. The chain combines TRBV25-1 with TRBJ2-7, with 7 nucleotides matching TRBD1. V trimming: 4 bases; J trimming: 3 bases; junction bases outside the gene matches: 6. This CDR3 comprises 14 residues. CDR1 and CDR2 from the germline V gene are MGHDK and SYGVNS. The DNA for the CDR3 is TGTGCCAGCAGTGGAGACAGGGCCTACTACGAGCAGTACGTC. It specifies CASSGDRAYYEQYV.